This record concerns one TCR beta chain sequence. TCRdb's table, derived via immunoSEQ multiplex PCR, lists solely in-frame clones and lacks some. Of roughly 15,000 clones detected, roughly 70% appear once; the ten largest clones hold around 21%. The entry originates in a study of T cells after somatic rescue of genetic block. Germline V gene lookup returns CDR1 MNHNS and CDR2 SASEGT. V was trimmed by 3 bases and J by 4 bases, leaving 16 bases between them. The CDR3 length is 15 residues. Sequenced sample: peripheral blood mononuclear cells (PBMCs). This clonotype originated in a boy younger than 18. The J gene is TRBJ2-7, the V gene TRBV6-1, with D perhaps TRBD1 (5 bases). CDR3 in amino acids: CASSESQARIYEQYF. In DNA form, the CDR3 reads TGTGCCAGCAGTGAGTCACAGGCCCGAATATACGAGCAGTACTTC.